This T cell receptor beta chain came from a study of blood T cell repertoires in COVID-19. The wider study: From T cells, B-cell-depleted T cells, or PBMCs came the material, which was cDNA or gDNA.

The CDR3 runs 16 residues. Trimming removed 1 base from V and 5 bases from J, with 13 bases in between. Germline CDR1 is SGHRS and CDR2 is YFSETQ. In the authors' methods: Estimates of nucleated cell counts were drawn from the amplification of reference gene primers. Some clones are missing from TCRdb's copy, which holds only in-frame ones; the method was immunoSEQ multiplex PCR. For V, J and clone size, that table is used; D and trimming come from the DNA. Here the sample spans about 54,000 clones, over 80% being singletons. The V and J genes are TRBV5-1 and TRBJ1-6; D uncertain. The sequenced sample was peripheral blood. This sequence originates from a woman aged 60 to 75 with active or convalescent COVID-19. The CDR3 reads CASSLSGGRDNSPLHF. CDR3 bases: TGCGCCAGCAGCTTGTCGGGCGGGAGGGATAATTCACCCCTCCACTTT.